Listed below are T cell receptor beta chains from one sample, sequenced in a study of cytomegalovirus exposure and HLA in healthy donors. Method: immunoSEQ multiplex PCR; TCRdb's copy keeps in-frame clones and lacks some. The sample has 80,000 or so clones; approximately 74% are singletons. Sequencing was performed on PBMCs. The origin of the receptors is a man aged 25 to 40 in good health and CMV-seropositive. The conserved cysteine and the conserved F or W are not part of the CDR3 here. Fields, in order: CDR3 length, J gene, V gene, CDR3 protein.

cdr3_length: 16
j_call: TRBJ1-2
v_call: TRBV5-1
cdr3_aa: ASSLVALGESGFDGYT

cdr3_length: 13
j_call: TRBJ1-2
v_call: TRBV28
cdr3_aa: ASSSRDRLPSGYT

cdr3_length: 13
j_call: TRBJ1-4
v_call: TRBV30
cdr3_aa: AWSVRRQVNEKLF

cdr3_length: 12
j_call: TRBJ2-3
v_call: TRBV6-1
cdr3_aa: ASSEAGGSDTQY

cdr3_length: 14
j_call: TRBJ1-1
v_call: TRBV28
cdr3_aa: ASSPPRDTGWAEAF

cdr3_length: 10
j_call: TRBJ1-3
v_call: TRBV19
cdr3_aa: ARSDRRGTIY

cdr3_length: 12
j_call: TRBJ1-5
v_call: TRBV5-8
cdr3_aa: ASSAGHSNQPQH

cdr3_length: 11
j_call: TRBJ2-2
v_call: TRBV6-5
cdr3_aa: ASSYGAAGELF

cdr3_length: 10
j_call: TRBJ2-2
v_call: TRBV29-1
cdr3_aa: SVTRGSGELF

cdr3_length: 13
j_call: TRBJ1-1
v_call: TRBV9
cdr3_aa: ASSVSGTENTEAF

cdr3_length: 12
j_call: TRBJ1-1
v_call: TRBV18
cdr3_aa: ASSVGALNTEAF

cdr3_length: 12
j_call: TRBJ1-1
v_call: TRBV2
cdr3_aa: ASSLQGPYTEAF

cdr3_length: 12
j_call: TRBJ2-3
v_call: TRBV9
cdr3_aa: ASSPTSRADTQY

cdr3_length: 11
j_call: TRBJ1-1
v_call: TRBV9
cdr3_aa: ASSVIYGTEAF

cdr3_length: 10
j_call: TRBJ2-5
v_call: TRBV29-1
cdr3_aa: SVASGGETQY

cdr3_length: 11
j_call: TRBJ2-5
v_call: TRBV10-1
cdr3_aa: ASSKGLQETQY

cdr3_length: 12
j_call: TRBJ1-5
v_call: TRBV19
cdr3_aa: ASRGRDFNQPQH

cdr3_length: 11
j_call: TRBJ2-3
v_call: TRBV5-4
cdr3_aa: ASSPTSDYTQY

cdr3_length: 13
j_call: TRBJ2-3
v_call: TRBV9
cdr3_aa: ASTPGLALGDTQY

cdr3_length: 11
j_call: TRBJ2-3
v_call: TRBV27
cdr3_aa: ASTHRDTDTQY

cdr3_length: 14
j_call: TRBJ2-7
v_call: TRBV18
cdr3_aa: ASSSDRGKAPYEQY

cdr3_length: 13
j_call: TRBJ1-3
v_call: TRBV5-6
cdr3_aa: ASSRDRGFGNTIY

cdr3_length: 13
j_call: TRBJ1-2
v_call: TRBV19
cdr3_aa: ASTHRAGSLSGYT

cdr3_length: 13
j_call: TRBJ2-3
v_call: TRBV6-5
cdr3_aa: ASSYSPRSTDTQY

cdr3_length: 13
j_call: TRBJ2-7
v_call: TRBV27
cdr3_aa: ASSLGHKKSYEQY

cdr3_length: 12
j_call: TRBJ2-5
v_call: TRBV5-1
cdr3_aa: ASSTTVSQETQY

cdr3_length: 12
j_call: TRBJ1-4
v_call: TRBV6-1
cdr3_aa: ASTRAGANEKLF

cdr3_length: 12
j_call: TRBJ2-1
v_call: TRBV6-6
cdr3_aa: ASSYEAFDNEQF

cdr3_length: 15
j_call: TRBJ2-5
v_call: TRBV9
cdr3_aa: ASSLHLTSGGEETQY

cdr3_length: 13
j_call: TRBJ1-5
v_call: TRBV6-1
cdr3_aa: ASSELGEGNQPQH

cdr3_length: 11
j_call: TRBJ1-2
v_call: TRBV21-1
cdr3_aa: ASSLRGGYGYT

cdr3_length: 14
j_call: TRBJ2-7
v_call: TRBV7-2
cdr3_aa: ASSSRAGLVVEEQY

cdr3_length: 13
j_call: TRBJ1-1
v_call: TRBV7-2
cdr3_aa: ASRTYPLGWPEAF

cdr3_length: 14
j_call: TRBJ2-7
v_call: TRBV5-1
cdr3_aa: ASSPPLRDRGYEQY

cdr3_length: 14
j_call: TRBJ2-5
v_call: TRBV18
cdr3_aa: ASSTMSGLSQETQY

cdr3_length: 14
j_call: TRBJ2-2
v_call: TRBV7-3
cdr3_aa: ASSPLGASNTGELF

cdr3_length: 12
j_call: TRBJ2-4
v_call: TRBV28
cdr3_aa: ASSLLEAKNIQY

cdr3_length: 14
j_call: TRBJ2-3
v_call: TRBV4-1
cdr3_aa: ASSQESGKGTDTQY

cdr3_length: 8
j_call: TRBJ2-7
v_call: TRBV5-8
cdr3_aa: ASSLYEQY

cdr3_length: 10
j_call: TRBJ1-1
v_call: TRBV29-1
cdr3_aa: SVATFDTEAF

cdr3_length: 13
j_call: TRBJ2-7
v_call: TRBV7-2
cdr3_aa: ASSPASGGSYEQY

cdr3_length: 13
j_call: TRBJ2-3
v_call: TRBV6-1
cdr3_aa: ASSWLAGPTDTQY

cdr3_length: 13
j_call: TRBJ2-3
v_call: TRBV7-9
cdr3_aa: ASSRQGRSTDTQY

cdr3_length: 14
j_call: TRBJ2-2
v_call: TRBV5-1
cdr3_aa: ATKTSGRVDTGELF

cdr3_length: 13
j_call: TRBJ2-7
v_call: TRBV6-1
cdr3_aa: ASSERTGGSYEQY

cdr3_length: 12
j_call: TRBJ1-5
v_call: TRBV9
cdr3_aa: ASSPEGGNQPQH

cdr3_length: 13
j_call: TRBJ1-3
v_call: TRBV5-4
cdr3_aa: ASSPERGSGNTIY

cdr3_length: 13
j_call: TRBJ1-4
v_call: TRBV5-1
cdr3_aa: ASRPEVGSNEKLF

cdr3_length: 13
j_call: TRBJ2-3
v_call: TRBV14
cdr3_aa: ASSYGQPSTDTQY

cdr3_length: 10
j_call: TRBJ2-1
v_call: TRBV4-2
cdr3_aa: ASSQHREEQF

cdr3_length: 13
j_call: TRBJ2-7
v_call: TRBV2
cdr3_aa: ASSGTSGPEEEQY

cdr3_length: 14
j_call: TRBJ2-5
v_call: TRBV11-3
cdr3_aa: ASSLGSSGTGETQY

cdr3_length: 12
j_call: TRBJ2-5
v_call: TRBV18
cdr3_aa: ASSPTGGAETQY

cdr3_length: 12
j_call: TRBJ1-5
v_call: TRBV7-2
cdr3_aa: ASSYRGGGQPQN

cdr3_length: 13
j_call: TRBJ2-1
v_call: TRBV6-5
cdr3_aa: ASSLDFSSYNEQF

cdr3_length: 13
j_call: TRBJ2-7
v_call: TRBV4-1
cdr3_aa: ASSQANRRAYEQY

cdr3_length: 14
j_call: TRBJ2-4
v_call: TRBV18
cdr3_aa: ASSPGFAGAKNIQY